Sequencing of this T cell receptor (beta chain) was carried out in a study of blood T cells in healthy people across ages. Overall study results and limits: It was not known whether donors were CMV positive (a possible confounder of expanded clonotype changes). Roughly linear declines in TCR beta diversity per million T cells occurred with age.

Primers used in a second PCR of roughly 6 to 12 cycles were a sample-barcoded 5' primer and a J-beta primer mix. With 12 random nucleotides, a template-switch adaptor tagged each individual cDNA molecule. All samples gave at least 2.5 million CDR3-containing paired-end reads. TCRdb reprocessed the 5' RACE reads via MiXCR and lists one record per CDR3 protein. Found here are about a million distinct CDR3 sequences, roughly half of them singletons; the top ten hold around 21%. Germline loops: CDR1 SNHLY, CDR2 FYNNEI. The CDR3 has 12 residues. Trimming cost V 4 bases and J 1 base, with 4 bases left between them. A remark on this clonotype: Its antigen remains unidentified.

The TCR sequence derives from a woman aged 60 to 75 in good health. This rearrangement joins TRBV2 to TRBJ2-5; D call uncertain. The sample taken for sequencing was blood. The CDR3 is CASSGIQETQYF. Written as DNA, the CDR3 is TGTGCCAGCAGTGGCATCCAAGAGACCCAGTACTTC.